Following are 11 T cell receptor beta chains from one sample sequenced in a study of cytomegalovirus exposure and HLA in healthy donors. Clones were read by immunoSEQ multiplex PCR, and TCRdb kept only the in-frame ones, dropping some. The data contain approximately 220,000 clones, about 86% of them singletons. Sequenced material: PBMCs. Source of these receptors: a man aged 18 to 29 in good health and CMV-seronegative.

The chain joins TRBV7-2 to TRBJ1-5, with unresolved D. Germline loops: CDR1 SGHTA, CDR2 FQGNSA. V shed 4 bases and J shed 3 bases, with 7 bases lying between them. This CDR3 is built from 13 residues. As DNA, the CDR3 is TGTGCCAGCAGCTCCCCCAACAATCAGCCCCAGCATTTT. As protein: CASSSPNNQPQHF.

The CDR3 here is CASRQTGDTEAFF. The CDR3 DNA reads TGCGCCAGCAGGCAGACAGGCGACACTGAAGCTTTCTTT. The V gene is TRBV5-1, the J gene TRBJ1-1; maybe TRBD1 (6 bases). V gave up 5 bases and J gave up 3 bases, with 11 bases separating them. The CDR3 consists of 13 residues. Germline V gene data show CDR1 as SGHRS and CDR2 as YFSETQ.

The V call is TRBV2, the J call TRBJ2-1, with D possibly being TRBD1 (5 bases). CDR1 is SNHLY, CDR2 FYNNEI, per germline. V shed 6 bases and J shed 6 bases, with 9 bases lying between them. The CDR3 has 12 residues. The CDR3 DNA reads TGTGCCAGCAGCAGCGACAGCAATGAGCAGTTCTTC. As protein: CASSSDSNEQFF.

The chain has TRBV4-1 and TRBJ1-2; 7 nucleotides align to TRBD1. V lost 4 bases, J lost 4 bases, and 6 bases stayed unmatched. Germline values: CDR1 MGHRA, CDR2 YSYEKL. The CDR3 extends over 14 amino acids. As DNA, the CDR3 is TGCGCCAGCAGCCTAGGGGACAGTCTCTATGGCTACACCTTC. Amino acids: CASSLGDSLYGYTF.

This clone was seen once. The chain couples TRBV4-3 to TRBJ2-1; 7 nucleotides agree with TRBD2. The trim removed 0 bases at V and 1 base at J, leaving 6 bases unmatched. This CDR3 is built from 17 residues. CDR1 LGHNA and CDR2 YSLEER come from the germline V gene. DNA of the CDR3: TGCGCCAGCAGCCAAGATAGGTGGGGAGGGTCCTACAATGAGCAGTTCTTC. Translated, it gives CASSQDRWGGSYNEQFF.

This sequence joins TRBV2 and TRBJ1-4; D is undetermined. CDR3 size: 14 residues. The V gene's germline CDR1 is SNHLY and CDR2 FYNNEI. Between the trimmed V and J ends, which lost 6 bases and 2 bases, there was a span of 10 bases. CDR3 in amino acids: CASSWVTTNEKLFF. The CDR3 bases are TGTGCCAGCAGCTGGGTGACTACTAATGAAAAACTGTTTTTT.

The CDR3 protein is CASRDTTGLSYEQYF. In nucleotides, the CDR3 is TGTGCCAGCAGGGACACGACAGGGCTCTCCTACGAGCAGTACTTC. This sequence joins TRBV28 and TRBJ2-7, with TRBD1 matching over 7 bases. V shed 6 bases and J 0 bases; nucleotides not matched to a gene: 8. Per germline, CDR1 MDHEN and CDR2 SYDVKM. CDR3 length: 15 amino acids. The full variable domain, completed using reference TRBV28 and TRBJ2-7, is DVKVTQSSRYLVKRTGEKVFLECVQDMDHENMFWYRQDPGLGLRLIYFSYDVKMKEKGDIPEGYSVSREKKERFSLILESASTNQTSMYLCASRDTTGLSYEQYFGPGTRLTVT.

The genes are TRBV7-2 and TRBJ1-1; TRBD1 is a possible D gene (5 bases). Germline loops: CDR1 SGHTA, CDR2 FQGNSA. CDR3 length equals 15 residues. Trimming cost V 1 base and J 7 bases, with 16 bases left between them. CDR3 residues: CASSLVLGQLGEAFF. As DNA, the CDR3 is TGTGCCAGCAGCTTAGTCCTCGGACAACTGGGTGAAGCTTTCTTT.

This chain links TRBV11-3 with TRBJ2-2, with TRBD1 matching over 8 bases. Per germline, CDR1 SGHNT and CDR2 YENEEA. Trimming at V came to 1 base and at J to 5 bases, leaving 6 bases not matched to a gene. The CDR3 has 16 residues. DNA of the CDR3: TGTGCCAGCAGCTTAGCTACAGGGGGAGCAACCGGGGAGCTGTTTTTT. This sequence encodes CASSLATGGATGELFF. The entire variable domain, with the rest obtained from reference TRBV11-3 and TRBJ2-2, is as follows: EAGVVQSPRYKIIEKKQPVAFWCNPISGHNTLYWYLQNLGQGPELLIRYENEEAVDDSQLPKDRFSAERLKGVDSTLKIQPAELGDSAVYLCASSLATGGATGELFFGEGSRLTVL.

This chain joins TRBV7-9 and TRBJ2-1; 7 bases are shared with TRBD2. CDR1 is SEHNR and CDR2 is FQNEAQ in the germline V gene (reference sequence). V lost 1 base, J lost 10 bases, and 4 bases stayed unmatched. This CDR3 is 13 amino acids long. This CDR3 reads CASSLVEGGEQFF. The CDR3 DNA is TGTGCCAGCAGCTTAGTTGAGGGAGGGGAGCAGTTCTTC.

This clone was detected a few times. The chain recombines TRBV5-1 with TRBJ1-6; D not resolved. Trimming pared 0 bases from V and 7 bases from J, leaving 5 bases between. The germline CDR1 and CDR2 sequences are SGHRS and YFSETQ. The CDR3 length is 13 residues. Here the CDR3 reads CASSLDPNSPLHF. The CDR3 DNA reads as TGCGCCAGCAGCTTGGATCCAAATTCACCCCTCCACTTT.